This T cell receptor beta chain emerged from a study of Ad26.COV2.S vaccination and SARS-CoV-2 variants. Overall study context: Vaccine-arm donor from the placebo-controlled COV1001 Ad26.COV2.S trial. Each vaccinee took Ad26.COV2.S intramuscularly, once or twice 56 days apart.

About this clone: One end of the junction is discordant with germline, which a read error may explain.

The CDR3 has 16 amino acids. Germline CDR1 is SSHAT and CDR2 is FNYEAQ (reference sequence). Method: immunoSEQ multiplex PCR; TCRdb's copy keeps in-frame clones and lacks some. The sample lists around 300,000 clones, about 87% occurring once. Indicated treatment: some 20 received Ad26.COV2.S at low or high dose, single or two shots; about 5 received placebo; per-sample allocation not given. Samples analyzed were those drawn on day 63 after the first vaccine or placebo injection. Specimen: peripheral blood, collected in a trial of Ad26.COV2.S vaccine versus placebo. The source of this sequence is a person between 18 and 65 years old who received the Ad26.COV2.S COVID-19 vaccine or a placebo. The chain combines TRBV7-7 with TRBJ2-1; D not certain. The CDR3 coding sequence is TGTGCTAGCAGCTTAGTGGCCGGGCCAGGCAAGGGTGAGCAGTTCTTC. This gives the protein CASSLVAGPGKGEQFF.